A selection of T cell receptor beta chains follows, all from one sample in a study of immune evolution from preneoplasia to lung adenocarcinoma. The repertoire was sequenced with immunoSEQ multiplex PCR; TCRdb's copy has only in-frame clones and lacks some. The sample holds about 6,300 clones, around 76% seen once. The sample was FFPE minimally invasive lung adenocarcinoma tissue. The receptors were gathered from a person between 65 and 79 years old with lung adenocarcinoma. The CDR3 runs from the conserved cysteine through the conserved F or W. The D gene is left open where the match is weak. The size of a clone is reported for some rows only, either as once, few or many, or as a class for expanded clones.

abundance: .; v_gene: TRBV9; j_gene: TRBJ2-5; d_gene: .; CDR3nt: TGTGCCAGTTCGCTCTCGCCAGGCCAAGAGACCCAGTACTTC; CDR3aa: CASSLSPGQETQYF
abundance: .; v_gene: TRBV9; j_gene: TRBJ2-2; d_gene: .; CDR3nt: TGTGCCAGCAGCGTAGATGCCAGGGTTTCGTCCGGGGAGCTGTTTTTT; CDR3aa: CASSVDARVSSGELFF
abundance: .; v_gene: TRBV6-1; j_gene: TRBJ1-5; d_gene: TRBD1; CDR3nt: TGTGCCAGCAGTGAAGTCCCAGGGGGGCAGCCCCAGCATTTT; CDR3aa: CASSEVPGGQPQHF
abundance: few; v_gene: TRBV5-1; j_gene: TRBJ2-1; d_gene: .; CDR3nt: TGCGCCAGCAGCCGTCCTCTGTCTCGCCCCGAGGACAATGAGCAGTTCTTC; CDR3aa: CASSRPLSRPEDNEQFF
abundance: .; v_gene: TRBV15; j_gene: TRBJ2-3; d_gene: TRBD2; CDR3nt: TGTGCCACCAGGACCGGGACTAGCGAGAGCACAGATACGCAGTATTTT; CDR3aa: CATRTGTSESTDTQYF
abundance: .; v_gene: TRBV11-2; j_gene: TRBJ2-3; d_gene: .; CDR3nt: TGTGCCAGCAGCTTAGCGGGAGCCCTCACAGATACGCAGTATTTT; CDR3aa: CASSLAGALTDTQYF
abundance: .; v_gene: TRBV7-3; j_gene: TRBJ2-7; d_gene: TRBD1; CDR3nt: TGTGCCAGCAGCCACGGACAGGGACGGGAGCAGTACTTC; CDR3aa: CASSHGQGREQYF
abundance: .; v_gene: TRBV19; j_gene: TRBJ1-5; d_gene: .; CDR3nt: TGTGCCAGTAGTATCCTGAGGGGGAGCAATCAGCCCCAGCATTTT; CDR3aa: CASSILRGSNQPQHF
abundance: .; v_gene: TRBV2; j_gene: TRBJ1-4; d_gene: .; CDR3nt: TGTGCCAGCAAGGTGGACGGGTGGAAAAAACTGTTTTTT; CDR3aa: CASKVDGWKKLFF
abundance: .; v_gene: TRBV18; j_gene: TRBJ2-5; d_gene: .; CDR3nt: TGTGCCAGCTCACCAGGGACTCACGAGACCCAGTACTTC; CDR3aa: CASSPGTHETQYF
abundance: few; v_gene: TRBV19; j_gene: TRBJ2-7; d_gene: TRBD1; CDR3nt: TGTGCCAGTAGTAGGACAGGGACTTTCGAGCAGTACTTC; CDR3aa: CASSRTGTFEQYF
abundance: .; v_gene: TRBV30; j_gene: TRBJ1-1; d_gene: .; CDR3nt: TGTGCCTGGAATCTGAAGGGCACTGAAGCTTTCTTT; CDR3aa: CAWNLKGTEAFF
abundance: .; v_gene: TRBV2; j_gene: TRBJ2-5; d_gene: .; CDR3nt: TGTGCCAGCATTTTTACTCGCCAACAAGAGACCCAGTACTTC; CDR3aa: CASIFTRQQETQYF
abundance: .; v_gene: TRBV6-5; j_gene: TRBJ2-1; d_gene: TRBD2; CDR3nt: TGTGCCAGCAGTTACTCGACTAGCGGTCACAATGAGCAGTTCTTC; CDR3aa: CASSYSTSGHNEQFF
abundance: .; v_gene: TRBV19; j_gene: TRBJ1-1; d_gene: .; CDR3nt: TGTGCCAGTACGCAGGGGAGGAACACTGAAGCTTTCTTT; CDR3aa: CASTQGRNTEAFF
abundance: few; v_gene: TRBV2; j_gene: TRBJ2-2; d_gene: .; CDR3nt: TGTGCCAGCAGTGGTACAGCGAACACCGGGGAGCTGTTTTTT; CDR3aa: CASSGTANTGELFF
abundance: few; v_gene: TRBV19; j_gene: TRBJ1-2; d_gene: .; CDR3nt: TGTGCCACCCGGGACATCCCCTATGGCTACACCTTC; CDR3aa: CATRDIPYGYTF
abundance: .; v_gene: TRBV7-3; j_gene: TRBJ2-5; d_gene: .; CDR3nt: TGTGCCAGCAGCTCGACCGGGACTCCACAGGAGACCCAGTACTTC; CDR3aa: CASSSTGTPQETQYF
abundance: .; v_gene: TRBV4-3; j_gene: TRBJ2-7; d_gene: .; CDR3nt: TGCGCCAGCAGCCCCTCATCACGGTTTTCGGGTGAGCAGTACTTC; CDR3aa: CASSPSSRFSGEQYF
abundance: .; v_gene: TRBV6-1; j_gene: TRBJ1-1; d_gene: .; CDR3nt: TGTGCCAGCAGTGAAGCGTTAACCCGACCCACTGAAGCTTTCTTT; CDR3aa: CASSEALTRPTEAFF
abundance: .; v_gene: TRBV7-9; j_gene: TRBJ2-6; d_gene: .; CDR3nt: TGTGCCAGCCGATCGGCAGGGGACAACGTCCTGACTTTC; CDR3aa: CASRSAGDNVLTF
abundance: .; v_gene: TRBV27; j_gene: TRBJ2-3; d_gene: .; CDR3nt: TGTGCCACCACAGGGATTCCCACCGGTACGCAGTATTTT; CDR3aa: CATTGIPTGTQYF